The 23 T cell receptor beta chains below all came from one sample that was sequenced in a study of T cell repertoires in cytomegalovirus infection. One entry per CDR3 protein, called by TCRdb with MiXCR from the reads. This sample has 160,000 or so distinct CDR3 sequences, with about 25% found just once. Sequencing was done on a sample of PBMCs. Every receptor here comes from a human donor in good health (CMV status not recorded). Some clones in this sample may be carry-over from other donors' samples.

J is TRBJ2-1 and V is TRBV2, with D maybe TRBD2 (5 bases). Germline assignment: CDR1 SNHLY and CDR2 FYNNEI. Trimming left V 7 bases short and J 2 bases short, with 12 bases between. The CDR3 runs to 14 residues. Here the CDR3 DNA reads TGTGCCAGCAAGCTAGCCCAACCCTACAATGAGCAGTTCTTC. Protein sequence: CASKLAQPYNEQFF. The full variable domain, with the rest looked up from reference TRBV2 and TRBJ2-1, is EPEVTQTPSHQVTQMGQEVILRCVPISNHLYFYWYRQILGQKVEFLVSFYNNEISEKSEIFDDQFSVERPDGSNFTLKIRSTKLEDSAMYFCASKLAQPYNEQFFGPGTRLTVL.

This rearrangement joins TRBV19 to TRBJ2-5; possible D gene TRBD2, 6 bases. Germline assignment: CDR1 LNHDA and CDR2 SQIVND (reference sequence). The CDR3 length is 13 residues. Between the trimmed V and J ends, which lost 3 bases and 5 bases, there was a span of 10 bases. As DNA, the CDR3 is TGTGCCAGTAGTATTGCGCGGGGCGAGACCCAGTACTTC. This gives the protein CASSIARGETQYF.

This clonotype has a count of ten or more. This chain joins TRBV7-8 and TRBJ2-5, with D unresolved. The CDR3 extends over 13 amino acids. V lost 0 bases, J lost 3 bases, and 5 bases lay in between. Per germline, CDR1 SGHVS and CDR2 FQNEAQ. The CDR3: CASSLAAEETQYF. In DNA form, the CDR3 reads TGTGCCAGCAGCTTAGCGGCAGAAGAGACCCAGTACTTC.

A few counts support this clonotype. The chain joins TRBV7-2 to TRBJ1-6; D is unresolved. In germline, CDR1 is SGHTA, CDR2 FQGNSA. Trimming took off 0 bases at V and 9 bases at J, with 6 bases between the two ends. This CDR3 is built from 13 residues. This CDR3 is CASSLALSSPLHF. The CDR3 nucleotides are TGTGCCAGCAGCTTAGCCCTGAGTTCACCCCTCCACTTT.

The sample holds a few counts of this clonotype. V is TRBV29-1 and J is TRBJ1-6; D possibly corresponds to TRBD1 (5 bases). Germline CDR1 is SQVTM and CDR2 is ANQGSEA. Trimming shortened V by 5 bases and J by 7 bases, and 12 bases separated the two germline ends. The CDR3 has 13 amino acids. CDR3 sequence reads: CSVSSGGNSPLHF. CDR3 DNA sequence: TGCAGCGTTTCTTCCGGGGGGAATTCACCCCTCCACTTT. The full variable domain, its missing parts supplied by reference TRBV29-1 and TRBJ1-6, is SAVISQKPSRDICQRGTSLTIQCQVDSQVTMMFWYRQQPGQSLTLIATANQGSEATYESGFVIDKFPISRPNLTFSTLTVSNMSPEDSSIYLCSVSSGGNSPLHFGNGTRLTVT.

The chain is built from TRBV2 and TRBJ2-2; tentatively, D is TRBD1 (5 bases). CDR3 length: 15 amino acids. Between the trimmed V and J ends, which lost 6 bases and 0 bases, there was a span of 11 bases. Germline values: CDR1 SNHLY, CDR2 FYNNEI. The CDR3 DNA reads as TGTGCCAGCAGGAACAGGCTGACGAACACCGGGGAGCTGTTTTTT. This gives the protein CASRNRLTNTGELFF.

The chain combines TRBV20-1 with TRBJ1-1, with D perhaps TRBD1 (6 bases). V lost 7 bases, J lost 1 base, and 10 bases lay in between. The CDR3 spans 12 residues. Germline CDR1 is DFQATT and CDR2 is SNEGSKA (reference sequence). This CDR3 reads CSVPGQNTEAFF. CDR3 nucleotides: TGCAGTGTTCCGGGACAGAACACTGAAGCTTTCTTT.

This sequence joins TRBV20-1 and TRBJ1-2; D remains ambiguous. V was cut by 4 bases and J by 3 bases, with 3 bases left in between. Per germline, CDR1 DFQATT and CDR2 SNEGSKA (reference sequence). This CDR3 spans 10 amino acids. CDR3 nucleotide sequence: TGCAGTGCTATCGACTATGGCTACACCTTC. Translation: CSAIDYGYTF.

This clonotype was detected a few times. This chain uses TRBV7-2 with TRBJ2-3; 10 bases match TRBD2. This CDR3 region has 16 residues. V was clipped by 4 bases and J by 4 bases; unmatched bases: 8. CDR1 and CDR2 (germline): SGHTA, FQGNSA. The CDR3 loop is CASSSSGGARADTQYF. The CDR3 DNA reads as TGTGCCAGCAGCTCGAGCGGGGGGGCCCGAGCAGATACGCAGTATTTT.

In its sample, this clonotype was seen a few times. The V call is TRBV2, the J call TRBJ1-2; the D is unclear. Germline loops: CDR1 SNHLY, CDR2 FYNNEI. This CDR3 is built from 13 residues. Between the trimmed V and J ends, which lost 4 bases and 2 bases, there was a span of 8 bases. The CDR3 DNA sequence: TGTGCCAGCAGTGGTCGGACGAACTATGGCTACACCTTC. This gives the protein CASSGRTNYGYTF.

This clonotype showed up just a few times. The V gene is TRBV7-2, the J gene TRBJ2-7, with no clear D. Deletions cut 5 bases from V and 2 bases from J, with 10 bases between. The CDR3 contains 13 residues. Germline CDR1 reads SGHTA; CDR2 reads FQGNSA. This CDR3 reads CASSPGSTYEQYF. The CDR3 region has the DNA TGTGCCAGCAGCCCAGGATCTACCTACGAGCAGTACTTC.

The V and J genes are TRBV19 and TRBJ1-5; D unresolved. Deletions cut 9 bases from V and 2 bases from J, with 14 bases between. The CDR3 contains 14 residues. In germline, CDR1 is LNHDA, CDR2 SQIVND (reference sequence). DNA for the CDR3: TGTGCCAGCTCTATCGGGCGGGGCAATCAGCCCCAGCATTTT. This codes for CASSIGRGNQPQHF.

The chain employs TRBV7-9 and TRBJ2-2; perhaps TRBD1 as D (7 bases). This CDR3 contains 16 residues. Trimming took off 5 bases at V and 5 bases at J, with 18 bases between the two ends. CDR1 and CDR2 from the germline V gene are SEHNR and FQNEAQ (reference sequence). DNA for the CDR3: TGTGCCAGCAGCCCCCAGACAGGGAGGTTGACCGGGGAGCTGTTTTTT. Protein sequence: CASSPQTGRLTGELFF.

Many counts were recorded for this clonotype. This chain connects TRBV12-3 or TRBV12-4 to TRBJ2-5, with 8 nucleotides matching TRBD1. The trim removed 7 bases at V and 4 bases at J, leaving 5 bases unmatched. CDR3 length: 13 residues. Written as DNA, the CDR3 is TGTGCCAGCACCAAAGGACAGGGAGAGACCCAGTACTTC. Protein product: CASTKGQGETQYF.

This clonotype was seen ten or more times. The CDR3 bases are TGTGCCAGCAGCTTAGGGGCAGGAGCTTTCTTT. Its protein product is CASSLGAGAFF. The chain recombines TRBV7-2 with TRBJ1-1; no clear D. V lost 1 base, J lost 10 bases, and 7 bases lay in between. The CDR3 extends over 11 amino acids. From germline, CDR1 is SGHTA and CDR2 FQGNSA.

The CDR3 DNA follows: TGTGCCAGCACCCAGACAGGGTCCCCTTACGAGCAGTACTTC. It is translated as CASTQTGSPYEQYF. This rearrangement joins TRBV12-3 or TRBV12-4 to TRBJ2-7; 7 nucleotides match TRBD1. The CDR3 contains 14 residues. Unmatched junction bases numbered 10, after V lost 7 bases and J lost 4 bases.

CDR3 region: CASRDSFSNYGYTF. The CDR3 nucleotides read TGTGCCAGTAGGGACAGCTTTTCAAACTATGGCTACACCTTC. This rearrangement joins TRBV19 to TRBJ1-2; D is possibly TRBD1 (6 bases). V lost 6 bases and J lost 2, with 13 bases in between. CDR3 length equals 14 residues. CDR1 is LNHDA and CDR2 is SQIVND in the germline V gene (reference sequence).

This clonotype was seen a handful of times. This chain joins TRBV7-3 and TRBJ2-1; D is unresolved. The CDR3 length is 15 residues. Per germline, CDR1 SGHTA and CDR2 FQGTGA. V was trimmed by 5 bases and J by 6 bases, leaving 17 bases between them. Here the CDR3 DNA reads TGTGCCAGCAGCCCACGGTTTGGCAGTACCAATGAGCAGTTCTTC. This translates into CASSPRFGSTNEQFF.

This clonotype was observed at least ten times. This chain uses TRBV7-2 with TRBJ2-1; D could derive from TRBD1 or TRBD2 (5 bases each). The CDR3 has 13 residues. Germline loops: CDR1 SGHTA, CDR2 FQGNSA. The germline V and J ends were trimmed by 5 bases and 9 bases, with 14 bases remaining between them. The CDR3 is CASSPPGSSEQFF. CDR3 nucleotide sequence: TGTGCCAGCAGCCCCCCAGGGAGCAGTGAGCAGTTCTTC.

This clonotype was counted at least ten times. The chain uses TRBV28 and TRBJ1-1; D uncertain. The CDR3 consists of 11 residues. V lost 7 bases to trimming and J lost 2 bases, with 5 bases between them. CDR1 and CDR2 from the germline V gene are MDHEN and SYDVKM. The CDR3 DNA reads as TGTGCCAGCATCCGCAACACTGAAGCTTTCTTT. Encoded protein: CASIRNTEAFF.

This clonotype has just a few counts. The V and J genes are TRBV6-2 or TRBV6-3 and TRBJ2-7; 9 bases fit TRBD1. V was pared by 3 bases and J by 3 bases, with 6 bases of the junction left unmatched. Germline CDR1 reads MNHEY; CDR2 reads SVGEGT. This CDR3 is built from 15 residues. CDR3 in amino acids: CASSYEGTGSYEQYF. CDR3 nucleotides: TGTGCCAGCAGTTATGAGGGGACAGGGAGCTACGAGCAGTACTTC.

At least ten counts were recorded for this clonotype. The J gene is TRBJ2-1, the V gene TRBV10-3; D may be TRBD1 or TRBD2 (7 bases each). The V end was cut by 4 bases, the J end by 7 bases, with 14 bases between. This CDR3 spans 14 amino acids. From germline, CDR1 is ENHRY and CDR2 SYGVKD. CDR3 sequence reads: CAISGGRGGNEQFF. The CDR3 coding sequence is TGTGCCATCAGTGGAGGCAGGGGGGGGAATGAGCAGTTCTTC.

V and J are TRBV20-1 and TRBJ2-3; 7 bases map to TRBD2. The length of the CDR3 is 15 residues. J lost 1 base, V lost 5 bases, and 9 bases had no gene match. The germline V gene encodes CDR1 DFQATT and CDR2 SNEGSKA (reference sequence). The CDR3 nucleotides are TGCAGTGCTTTCACAGAGCGGGGACGCACAGATACGCAGTATTTT. This gives the protein CSAFTERGRTDTQYF.